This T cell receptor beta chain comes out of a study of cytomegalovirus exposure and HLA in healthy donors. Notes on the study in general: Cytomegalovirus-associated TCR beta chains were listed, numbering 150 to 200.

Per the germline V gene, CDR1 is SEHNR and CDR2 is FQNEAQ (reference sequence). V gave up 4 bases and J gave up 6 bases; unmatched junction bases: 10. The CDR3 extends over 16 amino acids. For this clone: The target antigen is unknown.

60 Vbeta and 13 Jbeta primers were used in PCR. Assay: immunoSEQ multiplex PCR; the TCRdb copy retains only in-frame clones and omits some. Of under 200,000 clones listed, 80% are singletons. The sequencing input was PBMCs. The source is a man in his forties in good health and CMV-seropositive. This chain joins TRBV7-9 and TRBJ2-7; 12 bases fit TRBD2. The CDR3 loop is CASSSPSGGAQGEQYF. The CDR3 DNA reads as TGTGCCAGCAGCTCTCCTAGCGGGGGGGCCCAGGGCGAGCAGTACTTC.